This TCR beta chain was retrieved from a study of blood T cell repertoires in COVID-19. This clone turned up a few times. The CDR3 is 13 residues long. The germline gives CDR1 SGHDN, CDR2 FVKESK. The V gene lost 5 bases and the J gene lost 8 bases, with 15 bases spanning the gap. Original handling: Estimated nucleated cell counts came from reference gene primer amplification. Clones were read by immunoSEQ multiplex PCR, and TCRdb kept only the in-frame ones, dropping some. Clone size and the V and J calls come from that table; the DNA yielded D and trimming. The sample lists about 78,000 clones; about 85% were seen once.

This clonotype originated in a man aged 55 to 70 with active or convalescent COVID-19. The rearrangement joins TRBV14 to TRBJ1-2; TRBD1 is a possible D gene (6 bases). The sequencing sample was made of peripheral blood. CDR3 nucleotides: TGTGCCAGCAGCTACTCACAGGGATTAGGCTACACCTTC. This gives the protein CASSYSQGLGYTF.